This T cell receptor beta chain is from a study of shared clonotypes between healthy human individuals. V shed 0 bases and J shed 3 bases, with 10 bases lying between them. This CDR3 comprises 14 residues. Germline CDR1 is SGDLS and CDR2 is YYNGEE. Study-wide results and limits: Naive CD4 clonotypes were shared across several donors at about 5.3%. The study's rarefaction showed incomplete sorted-subset sequencing despite large depth.

TCRdb's copy holds only in-frame clones and misses some; the assay was immunoSEQ multiplex PCR. Of 980,000 or so clones listed, less than 85% were seen once; the top ten hold roughly 1.5%. The split of CD4+ cells yielded CD45RA+ naive and CD45RA-negative memory subsets. Note on this clone: The target antigen is unknown.

This chain joins TRBV9 and TRBJ2-7, with D hard to call. The TCR was taken from a man aged 18 to 35 in good health. The specimen sequenced was memory CD4+ T cells sorted from blood. Subset described: CD45RA-negative fraction. The CDR3 sequence is CASSVGGSHYEQYF. Written as DNA, the CDR3 is TGTGCCAGCAGCGTAGGTGGGTCTCACTACGAGCAGTACTTC.